A selection of T cell receptor beta chains follows, all from one sample in a study of beta chain features in type 1 diabetes. Assay: immunoSEQ multiplex PCR; the TCRdb copy retains only in-frame clones and omits some. The table lists roughly 230,000 clones, approximately 11% of them singletons, with approximately 0.017% in the top ten. Material for sequencing was naive CD4+ T cells from blood. These receptors were taken from a man aged 25-40 years with type 1 diabetes. Both conserved end residues are part of each CDR3. The D gene is left open where the match is weak. Size values are once, few and many counts, or a class for expanded clones, and some rows have none.

V gene	J gene	clone size	D gene	CDR3 DNA	CDR3 protein
TRBV2	TRBJ2-1	NA	TRBD2	TGTGCCAGCAGCCGGACTAGCGGCAATGAGCAGTTCTTC	CASSRTSGNEQFF
TRBV28	TRBJ1-1	few	NA	TGTGTAATCAGGGGGAACACTGAAGCTTTCTTT	CVIRGNTEAFF
TRBV5-1	TRBJ2-5	NA	NA	TGCGCCAGCAGACAAGGAAGGGGAGAGACCCAGTACTTC	CASRQGRGETQYF
TRBV9	TRBJ2-1	few	NA	TGTGCCAGCAGCGTAGCCCCATGGAGCTCCTACAATGAGCAGTTCTTC	CASSVAPWSSYNEQFF
TRBV7-2	TRBJ2-1	few	NA	TGTGCCAGCAGCTTAGTTGCGGTCACCTACAATGAGCAGTTCTTC	CASSLVAVTYNEQFF
TRBV6-5	TRBJ2-7	NA	TRBD2	TGTGCCAGCAGTTACTCTTCGGGGGGTACCTACGAGCAGTACTTC	CASSYSSGGTYEQYF
TRBV7-3	TRBJ2-1	few	TRBD1	TGTGCCAGCAGCTTAAATGGTCGGACAGGGTTAGTTTATGAGCAGTTCTTC	CASSLNGRTGLVYEQFF
TRBV7-3	TRBJ1-1	NA	NA	TGTGCCAGCAGCCCCGGTTGGGGGCGAGGAACTGAAGCTTTCTTT	CASSPGWGRGTEAFF
TRBV5-1	TRBJ2-3	NA	TRBD2	TGCGCCAGCAGCTTCCGGGGGGAGACCACAGATACGCAGTATTTT	CASSFRGETTDTQYF
TRBV2	TRBJ2-7	NA	TRBD1	TGTGCCATCCAAAAGGACAGGGGAGTCTACGAGCAGTACTTC	CAIQKDRGVYEQYF
TRBV5-1	TRBJ1-2	NA	NA	TGCGCCAGCAGCTTGGATAGCCAGGGGAAGAGAGGCTACACCTTC	CASSLDSQGKRGYTF
TRBV7-8	TRBJ2-3	few	NA	TGTGCCAGCAGCCCACGCCGGACTTCGGATACGCAGTATTTT	CASSPRRTSDTQYF
TRBV18	TRBJ1-2	NA	TRBD1	TGTGCCAGCTCAACAGGGGAAAACTATGGCTACACCTTC	CASSTGENYGYTF
TRBV7-3	TRBJ2-5	NA	TRBD1	TGTGCCAGCAGGTCAGGACAGGGACAAGAGACCCAGTACTTC	CASRSGQGQETQYF
TRBV7-2	TRBJ1-5	NA	TRBD1	TGTGCCAGCAGCCCCTGGGCAGGGGGCAGCCCCCAGCATTTT	CASSPWAGGSPQHF
TRBV7-3	TRBJ2-3	once	NA	TGTGCCAGCAGCTTAATCTTCAGTAGCACAGATACGCAGTATTTT	CASSLIFSSTDTQYF
TRBV11-2	TRBJ1-1	NA	NA	TGTGCCAGCAGCTTCATCCGGGGGAACACTGAAGCTTTCTTT	CASSFIRGNTEAFF
TRBV2	TRBJ1-5	few	NA	TGTGCCAGCAAAAGAGGTGATCAGCCCCAGCATTTT	CASKRGDQPQHF
TRBV4-1	TRBJ1-4	NA	TRBD1	TGCGCCAGCAGCCGGACGGCAGGACAGGGTGATGAAAAACTGTTTTTT	CASSRTAGQGDEKLFF
TRBV7-3	TRBJ1-6	few	TRBD1	TGTGCCAGCAGCCCGGGACAGACTAATTCACCCCTCCACTTT	CASSPGQTNSPLHF
TRBV5-5	TRBJ2-7	NA	NA	TGTGCCAGCAGCTTGAGAGACAGCACCTACGAGCAGTACTTC	CASSLRDSTYEQYF
TRBV6-5	TRBJ1-2	NA	TRBD1	TGTGCCAGCAGTTACCGGACAGGGCATAACTATGGCTACACCTTC	CASSYRTGHNYGYTF
TRBV29-1	TRBJ1-1	few	TRBD1	TGCAGCGTAGCAGGGGGGATCACTGAAGCTTTCTTT	CSVAGGITEAFF
TRBV15	TRBJ1-5	few	NA	TGTGCCACCAGCAGAGATCCGGGTAATCAGCCCCAGCATTTT	CATSRDPGNQPQHF
TRBV10-3	TRBJ2-1	few	TRBD2	TGTGCCATCAGTGAATCTAGCGGGAAATCCTACAATGAGCAGTTCTTC	CAISESSGKSYNEQFF
TRBV9	TRBJ2-5	NA	NA	TGTGCCAGCAGCGTAGGTGGACAGTGGTACCAAGAGACCCAGTACTTC	CASSVGGQWYQETQYF
TRBV7-8	TRBJ1-5	NA	NA	TGTGCCAGCAGCTTAGGAGCGAGGGAGGGGAGCAATCAGCCCCAGCATTTT	CASSLGAREGSNQPQHF
TRBV7-9	TRBJ2-6	few	NA	TGTGCCAGCAGGCTAGAAGCCAACGTCCTGACTTTC	CASRLEANVLTF
TRBV5-1	TRBJ2-2	NA	TRBD1	TGCGCCAGCAGCCCGGGACAGGCGGGCACCGGGGAGCTGTTTTTT	CASSPGQAGTGELFF
TRBV5-1	TRBJ2-7	NA	TRBD1	TGCGCCAGCAGCATCCGCGGACAGGGGGCAAGGGGCGAGCAGTACTTC	CASSIRGQGARGEQYF
TRBV19	TRBJ2-1	few	NA	TGTGCCAGTAGTATAGGGGTACAGGAACACAATGAGCAGTTCTTC	CASSIGVQEHNEQFF
TRBV20-1	TRBJ1-1	few	NA	TGCAGTGCTCCACTTTACACTGAAGCTTTCTTT	CSAPLYTEAFF
TRBV18	TRBJ1-5	NA	TRBD1	TGTGCCAGCAGGACAGGGTGGGACCAGCCCCAGCATTTT	CASRTGWDQPQHF
TRBV5-1	TRBJ2-1	few	TRBD2	TGCGCCAGCAGCTTGGTCGCAGCGGGGGGCCATGAGCAGTTCTTC	CASSLVAAGGHEQFF
TRBV11-2	TRBJ2-5	few	TRBD2	TGTGCCAGCAGCCGGGGACTACCGGAGACCCAGTACTTC	CASSRGLPETQYF
TRBV9	TRBJ2-6	NA	TRBD1	TGTGCCAGCAGCAAGGGGGCGGGTGGGGCCAACGTCCTGACTTTC	CASSKGAGGANVLTF
TRBV7-9	TRBJ2-1	NA	NA	TGTGCCAGCAGCTCTAGCTCCTACAATGAGCAGTTCTTC	CASSSSSYNEQFF
TRBV7-2	TRBJ2-1	few	NA	TGTGCCAGCAGCCTATACAGATCTGAGCAGTTCTTC	CASSLYRSEQFF